Only a few counts were recorded for the clone carrying this TCR beta chain. The antigen remains unidentified. Patients with ophthalmopathy all had a Clinical Activity Score of at least 3, a NOSPECS grade of at least 4 and duration under 3 months. Pregnant or lactating patients were excluded, as were those with uncontrolled infection or other autoimmune disease. The data were taken from a study of T cells in Graves' hyperthyroidism and ophthalmopathy. Study observations and caveats: It was a median approximately 7.1 months before onset that the model predicted ophthalmopathy.

Regions amplified from RNA transcripts were the TCR beta CDR3 regions. The HTBI set primed first-round TCR CDR3 RT-PCR. TCRdb recomputed calls from the multiplex PCR reads with MiXCR, one row per CDR3 protein. The repertoire holds a few hundred thousand distinct CDR3 sequences, 16% seen once, with approximately 32% in the top ten. What was sequenced was blood. The clonotype originates from a woman younger than 45 with Graves' ophthalmopathy.

CDR3 sequence reads: CASSLNGRFHEQYF. The CDR3 nucleotides are TGTGCCAGCAGCTTGAACGGGAGGTTCCACGAGCAGTACTTC. The chain is built from TRBV7-9 and TRBJ2-7, with TRBD2 identical over 7 bases. The CDR3 covers 14 residues. Germline V gene sequence: CDR1 SEHNR, CDR2 FQNEAQ (reference sequence). Germline trimming cut 3 bases from V and 5 bases from J; bases unmatched to any gene: 7.